This T cell receptor (beta chain) was retrieved from a study of CXCR3-negative and CXCR3-positive naive CD8 T cells. Libraries of TRB cDNA were made by 5' RACE and carried UMIs. TCRdb re-called the 5' RACE reads; one entry per CDR3 protein, DNA not given. The sample totals about 150,000 distinct CDR3 sequences; its top ten clones hold about 0.44%. On this clonotype: The antigen is not known.

Overall study findings and caveats: Memory, not naive, CXCR3-negative and CXCR3-positive cells differed in TRBV-TRBJ usage. Diversity proved comparably high across both naive subsets and much lower in memory CD8+ cells. Naive cells positive for CXCR3 carried more hydrophobic TRB CDR3s than CXCR3-negative ones.

Material for sequencing was naive CXCR3+ CD8+ T cells from blood. Indicated subset: CD45RO-CCR7+CD27+CD95- naive CD8+ T cells expressing CXCR3 (TNR3+). This receptor was obtained from a human donor in good health. Some clones in this sample may be carry-over from other donors' samples.

The CDR3 protein is CASRPGQRNTGELFF. The J gene is TRBJ2-2, the V gene TRBV28; TCRdb outputs TRBD1, but without DNA this stays unchecked. From germline, CDR1 is MDHEN and CDR2 SYDVKM. This CDR3 has 15 residues. Looking up the rest from reference TRBV28 and TRBJ2-2 gives the full variable domain: DVKVTQSSRYLVKRTGEKVFLECVQDMDHENMFWYRQDPGLGLRLIYFSYDVKMKEKGDIPEGYSVSREKKERFSLILESASTNQTSMYLCASRPGQRNTGELFFGEGSRLTVL.